The 15 T cell receptor beta chains in this list originate from one sample, sequenced in a study of T cell responses to AZD1222 COVID-19 vaccine. Clones were sequenced by immunoSEQ multiplex PCR, and TCRdb holds only the in-frame ones, with some missing. Of under 150,000 clones in the sample, around 93% were seen once. The sequencing here drew on peripheral blood, taken on day 0 of AZD1222 vaccination. The source of these receptors is an adult in good health.

V gene TRBV6-5 combines with J gene TRBJ2-1, with no clear D. This CDR3 is built from 15 residues. The V end lost 5 bases, the J end lost 3 bases, and 14 bases lay between the germline ends. Germline V CDR1 and CDR2: MNHEY, SVGAGI. The CDR3 sequence: CASSPRSTLYNEQFF. For the CDR3, the DNA is TGTGCCAGCAGTCCCAGGTCGACACTCTACAATGAGCAGTTCTTC.

The sample holds a few counts of this clone. The gene calls are TRBV5-6 and TRBJ1-6; the D gene is possibly TRBD1 (5 bases). Looked up from germline, CDR1 is SGHDT and CDR2 is YYEEEE. This CDR3 is 14 amino acids long. The V gene lost 2 bases and the J gene lost 13 bases, with 16 bases spanning the gap. The DNA for the CDR3 is TGTGCCAGCAGCTTCGGCCAGGGACTGGACCCCCTCCACTTT. This translates into CASSFGQGLDPLHF.

The V gene is TRBV2, the J gene TRBJ1-6; D gene unclear. This CDR3 is built from 15 residues. The germline V gene has CDR1 SNHLY and CDR2 FYNNEI. V lost 4 bases, J lost 10 bases, and 17 bases lay in between. The CDR3 protein is CASSGGIGRSSPLHF. Written as DNA, the CDR3 is TGTGCCAGCAGTGGAGGGATTGGAAGAAGCTCACCCCTCCACTTT.

This clone was seen only once. The rearrangement joins TRBV27 to TRBJ1-1; D uncertain. Per germline, CDR1 MNHEY and CDR2 SMNVEV (reference sequence). There are 14 residues in the CDR3. V lost 6 bases and J lost 3, with 14 bases in between. The CDR3 protein is CASSFHSRDTEAFF. The CDR3 DNA is TGTGCCAGCAGCTTTCACAGCCGGGACACTGAAGCTTTCTTT.

This chain joins TRBV12-5 and TRBJ1-1; D is uncertain. Looked up from germline, CDR1 is LGHNT and CDR2 is FRNRAP. V was trimmed by 7 bases and J by 0 bases, leaving 6 bases between them. The CDR3 runs to 12 residues. The DNA for the CDR3 is TGTGCTAGTGCTGACGTGAACACTGAAGCTTTCTTT. Encoded protein: CASADVNTEAFF.

The gene calls are TRBV7-9 and TRBJ1-4; the D is unclear. CDR1 and CDR2 from the germline V gene are SEHNR and FQNEAQ (reference sequence). The CDR3 is 16 amino acids. The ends were cut back, 0 bases at V and 5 bases at J, with 13 bases in the middle. CDR3 nucleotides: TGTGCCAGCAGCTTAGCCCTAGACGGCTGGAATGAAAAACTGTTTTTT. Translated: CASSLALDGWNEKLFF.

The rearrangement links TRBV19 to TRBJ1-5; D ambiguous. This CDR3 is 12 amino acids long. V gave up 4 bases and J gave up 9 bases, with 10 bases separating them. Germline V gene lookup returns CDR1 LNHDA and CDR2 SQIVND (reference sequence). CDR3 bases: TGTGCCAGTAGTACGGGTGTGGCGCCCCAGCATTTT. This encodes CASSTGVAPQHF.

A note on this clone: The junction and the germline gene differ at one end; a read error may be behind it. This chain connects TRBV7-9 to TRBJ2-7, with D unresolved. CDR1 SEHNR and CDR2 FQNEAQ come from the germline V gene (reference sequence). This CDR3 has 12 amino acids. The CDR3 bases are TGTGCCAGCAGCTCCCTCTCTTCGTCAATGGACTTC. Its protein is CASSSLSSSMDF.

The chain recombines TRBV6-5 with TRBJ1-1; 8 nucleotides line up with TRBD1. Trimming removed 7 bases from V and 3 bases from J; junction bases left unmatched: 4. Per the germline V gene, CDR1 is MNHEY and CDR2 is SVGAGI. The CDR3 covers 13 residues. CDR3 DNA: TGTGCCAGCAAGGTGACAGGGGACACTGAAGCTTTCTTT. Translating it yields CASKVTGDTEAFF.

The V gene is TRBV4-2, the J gene TRBJ2-7; D not certain. V dropped 3 bases and J dropped 0 bases, with 12 bases sitting between them. The CDR3 spans 15 residues. Germline-derived CDR1 and CDR2 are LGHNA and YNFKEQ. Written as DNA, the CDR3 is TGTGCCAGCAGCCATCAAGCGCTGAGCTCCTACGAGCAGTACTTC. This encodes CASSHQALSSYEQYF.

This chain joins TRBV5-4 and TRBJ2-1, with TRBD1 identical over 8 bases. CDR1 is SGHNT and CDR2 is YYREEE in the germline V gene (reference sequence). The V and J ends lost 1 base and 5 bases, in that order; junction bases with no gene match: 5. The CDR3 has 15 residues. The CDR3 DNA sequence: TGTGCCAGCAGCTTGAAACAGGGGGATCACAATGAGCAGTTCTTC. Translation: CASSLKQGDHNEQFF.

This clone showed up just once. The chain recombines TRBV3-1 (or the pseudogene TRBV3-2) with TRBJ2-4; no definite D call. Trimming stripped 4 bases from V and 5 bases from J, with 9 bases between. Germline CDR1 reads LGHDT; CDR2 reads YNNKEL (reference sequence). The CDR3 totals 13 residues. The CDR3 DNA is TGTGCCAGCAGCCGGGCAAGCGAAAACATTCAGTACTTC. Translating gives CASSRASENIQYF.

This sequence joins TRBV29-1 and TRBJ2-1; 13 bases agree with TRBD2. CDR1 is SQVTM and CDR2 is ANQGSEA in the germline V gene. V was pared by 5 bases and J by 10 bases, with 8 bases of the junction left unmatched. The CDR3 runs 14 residues. The CDR3 here is CSVSGTSGIREQFF. The CDR3 nucleotides read TGCAGCGTTTCCGGGACTAGCGGGATCAGAGAGCAGTTCTTC.

The J gene is TRBJ2-5, the V gene TRBV5-4; D assignment may be TRBD1 or TRBD2 (5 bases each). The CDR3 consists of 17 residues. Germline loops: CDR1 SGHNT, CDR2 YYREEE (reference sequence). The V end was cut by 2 bases, the J end by 3 bases, with 20 bases between. CDR3 sequence reads: CASSFYSGTPREETQYF. CDR3 nucleotide sequence: TGTGCCAGCAGCTTTTACTCCGGGACCCCGAGAGAAGAGACCCAGTACTTC.

V usage is TRBV19 and J usage is TRBJ2-1; no reliable D call. Germline V lookup: CDR1 LNHDA, CDR2 SQIVND (reference sequence). Deletions cut 8 bases from V and 8 bases from J, with 7 bases between. CDR3 length: 10 residues. The CDR3 is CASGVDEQFF. As DNA, the CDR3 is TGTGCCAGTGGAGTGGATGAGCAGTTCTTC.